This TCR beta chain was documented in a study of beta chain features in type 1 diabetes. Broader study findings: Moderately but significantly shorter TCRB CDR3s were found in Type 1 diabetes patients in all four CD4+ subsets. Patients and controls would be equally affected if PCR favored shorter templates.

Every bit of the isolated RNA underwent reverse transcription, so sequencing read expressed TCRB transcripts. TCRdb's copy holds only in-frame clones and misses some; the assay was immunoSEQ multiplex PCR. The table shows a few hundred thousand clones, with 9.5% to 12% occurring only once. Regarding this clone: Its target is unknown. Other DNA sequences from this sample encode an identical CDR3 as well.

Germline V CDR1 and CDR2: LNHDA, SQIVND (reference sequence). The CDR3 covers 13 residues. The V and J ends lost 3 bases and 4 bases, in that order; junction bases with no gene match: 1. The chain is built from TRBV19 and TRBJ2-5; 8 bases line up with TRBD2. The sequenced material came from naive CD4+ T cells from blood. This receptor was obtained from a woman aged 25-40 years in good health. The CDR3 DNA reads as TGTGCCAGTAGTATCGCGGGAGGAGAGACCCAGTACTTC. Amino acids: CASSIAGGETQYF.